This T cell receptor (beta chain) is drawn from a study of cytomegalovirus exposure and HLA in healthy donors. Vbeta (60) and Jbeta (13) primers were used in the PCR. TCRdb's table, derived via immunoSEQ multiplex PCR, lists solely in-frame clones and lacks some. The table has about 110,000 clones, about two thirds seen once; the top ten hold roughly 0.79%. The CDR3 covers 17 residues. Germline V gene data show CDR1 as LGHNA and CDR2 as YSLEER. The V segment lost 2 bases and the J segment 4 bases; nucleotides outside the gene matches: 10. This clone was seen just once. The gene calls are TRBV4-3 and TRBJ1-2; TRBD1 matches 10 bases. The receptor was isolated from a boy between 5 and 17 years old in good health and CMV-seronegative. Material for sequencing was PBMCs. For the CDR3, the DNA is TGCGCCAGCAGCCAATATGGACAGGGACAGGGGTCCTATGGCTACACCTTC. It is translated as CASSQYGQGQGSYGYTF.